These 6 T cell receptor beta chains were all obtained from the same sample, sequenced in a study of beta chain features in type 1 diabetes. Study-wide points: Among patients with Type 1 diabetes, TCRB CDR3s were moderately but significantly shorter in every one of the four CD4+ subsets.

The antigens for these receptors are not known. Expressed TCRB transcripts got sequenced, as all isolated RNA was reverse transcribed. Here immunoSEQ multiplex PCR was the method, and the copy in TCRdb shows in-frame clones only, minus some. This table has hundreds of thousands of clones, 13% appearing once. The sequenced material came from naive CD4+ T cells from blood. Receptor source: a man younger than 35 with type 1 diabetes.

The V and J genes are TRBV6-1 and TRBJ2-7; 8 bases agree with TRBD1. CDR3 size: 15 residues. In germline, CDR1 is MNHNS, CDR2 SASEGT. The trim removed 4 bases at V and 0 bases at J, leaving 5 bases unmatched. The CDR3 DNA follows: TGTGCCAGCAGTGGGACAGGGCTCAGCTCCTACGAGCAGTACTTC. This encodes CASSGTGLSSYEQYF.

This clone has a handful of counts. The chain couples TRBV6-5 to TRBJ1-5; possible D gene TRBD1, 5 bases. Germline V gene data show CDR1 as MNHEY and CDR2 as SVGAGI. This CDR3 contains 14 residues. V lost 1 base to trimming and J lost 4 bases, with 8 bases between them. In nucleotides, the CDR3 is TGTGCCAGCAGTTACTTTGAGGGGAATCAGCCCCAGCATTTT. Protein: CASSYFEGNQPQHF.

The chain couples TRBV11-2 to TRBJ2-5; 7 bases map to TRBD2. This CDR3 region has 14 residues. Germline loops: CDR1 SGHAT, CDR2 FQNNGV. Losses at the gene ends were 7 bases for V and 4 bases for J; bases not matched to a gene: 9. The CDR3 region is CASTPERGRETQYF. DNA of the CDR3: TGTGCCAGCACCCCGGAGCGGGGTCGAGAGACCCAGTACTTC. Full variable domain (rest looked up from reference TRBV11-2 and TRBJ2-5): EAGVAQSPRYKIIEKRQSVAFWCNPISGHATLYWYQQILGQGPKLLIQFQNNGVVDDSQLPKDRFSAERLKGVDSTLKIQPAKLEDSAVYLCASTPERGRETQYFGPGTRLLVL.

CDR3 loop: CASSLAAGIYGYTF. As DNA, the CDR3 is TGTGCCAGCAGCTTAGCGGCAGGGATTTATGGCTACACCTTC. J is TRBJ1-2 and V is TRBV7-9; D is perhaps TRBD1 (5 bases). Germline V gene lookup returns CDR1 SEHNR and CDR2 FQNEAQ (reference sequence). With 0 bases removed from V and 5 bases from J, the gap between germline ends came to 10 bases. The CDR3 is 14 residues long.

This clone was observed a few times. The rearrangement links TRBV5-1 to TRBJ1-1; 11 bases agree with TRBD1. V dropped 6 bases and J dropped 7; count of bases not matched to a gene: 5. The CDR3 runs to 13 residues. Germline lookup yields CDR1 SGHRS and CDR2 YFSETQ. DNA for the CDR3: TGCGCCAGCACCCCCGGGACAGGGGGTGAAGCTTTCTTT. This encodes CASTPGTGGEAFF.

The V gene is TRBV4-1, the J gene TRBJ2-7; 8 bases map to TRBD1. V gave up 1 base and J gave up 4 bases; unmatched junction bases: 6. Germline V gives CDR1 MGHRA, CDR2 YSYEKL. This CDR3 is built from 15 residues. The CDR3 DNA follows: TGCGCCAGCAGCCAAGCCGGGACAGGAGTTTACGAGCAGTACTTC. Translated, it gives CASSQAGTGVYEQYF.